The entry below describes one T cell receptor (beta chain). The entry originates in a study of blood T cells in healthy people across ages. A J-beta primer mix and a sample-barcoded 5' primer were used in a second PCR of roughly 6 to 12 cycles. In TCRdb, the 5' RACE reads were re-called with MiXCR into one record per CDR3 protein. The sample has 500,000 to 550,000 distinct CDR3 sequences, about 24% seen once. The germline V gene has CDR1 DFQATT and CDR2 SNEGSKA (reference sequence). V was clipped by 5 bases and J by 8 bases, with 15 bases between them. This CDR3 region has 12 residues. These data also featured in a second study, about T cells of mothers and their children. As reported in that work: Overlap ran slightly, non-significantly higher for related than unrelated mother-child pairs. No persistent microchimeric T cell clones were detected at approximately 100 clones per million clonotypes sensitivity.

The rearrangement joins TRBV20-1 to TRBJ1-2, with D perhaps TRBD1 (6 bases). Sequencing was done on a sample of blood. The TCR originated in a boy between 10 and 17 years old in good health. CDR3 region: CSAPGVSSGYTF. The DNA for the CDR3 is TGCAGTGCTCCAGGGGTGTCGAGCGGCTACACCTTC.